This entry lists 11 T cell receptor beta chains sequenced from one sample in a study of shared clonotypes between healthy human individuals. Data came from immunoSEQ multiplex PCR; TCRdb stores just in-frame clones and leaves some out. The table includes about 2.3 million clones, approximately 93% detected once. Sequencing used naive CD4+ T cells from PBMCs. Subset given: CD45RA+ positively selected. Receptors originate from a man younger than 35 in good health. Some clones in this sample may be carry-over from other donors' samples.

For this clone: The sample has other DNA sequences that encode this CDR3 too. The chain recombines TRBV5-1 with TRBJ2-3, with TRBD1 as a possible D gene (5 bases). Trimming cost V 1 base and J 3 bases, with 9 bases left between them. The V gene's germline CDR1 is SGHRS and CDR2 YFSETQ. The CDR3 contains 14 residues. CDR3 region: CASSLSGRTDTQYF. CDR3 sequence (DNA): TGCGCCAGCAGCTTGTCAGGGCGTACAGATACGCAGTATTTT.

The genes are TRBV7-9 and TRBJ2-2; TRBD1 is a possible D gene (6 bases). V lost 5 bases and J 4 bases, leaving 14 bases between the germline ends. Germline CDR1 and CDR2: SEHNR and FQNEAQ (reference sequence). The CDR3 runs 15 residues. This CDR3 reads CASSPQGRGTGELFF. The CDR3 DNA reads TGTGCCAGCAGCCCACAGGGCAGAGGCACCGGGGAGCTGTTTTTT.

The rearrangement uses TRBV11-2 and TRBJ2-1; 7 nucleotides match TRBD1. CDR1 is SGHAT and CDR2 is FQNNGV in the germline V gene. The V gene end was trimmed by 5 bases and the J gene end by 8 bases; junction bases not matched to a gene: 12. The CDR3 has 15 residues. The DNA of the CDR3 is TGTGCCAGCAGCCCTCGACAGGGATCAAGGGATGAGCAGTTCTTC. Its translation: CASSPRQGSRDEQFF.

CDR3 amino acids: CASSPGRDSPSSYEQYF. The CDR3 DNA follows: TGTGCCAGCTCACCAGGGAGGGACAGTCCATCATCCTACGAGCAGTACTTC. The chain combines TRBV18 with TRBJ2-7; D assignment may be TRBD1 or TRBD2 (7 bases each). Germline CDR1 reads KGHSH; CDR2 reads LQKENI. The CDR3 is made up of 17 amino acids. Trimming cost V 2 bases and J 1 base, with 18 bases left between them.

V and J are TRBV5-1 and TRBJ2-7; D remains ambiguous. There are 14 residues in the CDR3. V lost 0 bases and J lost 4, with 11 bases in between. Germline V gene sequence: CDR1 SGHRS, CDR2 YFSETQ. CDR3 sequence reads: CASSLGSLIYEQYF. CDR3 bases: TGCGCCAGCAGCTTGGGTTCCCTTATATACGAGCAGTACTTC.

This clone was seen a single time. The chain employs TRBV27 and TRBJ1-4, with D possibly TRBD1 on 5 matching bases. CDR3 length equals 16 residues. Germline V gene lookup returns CDR1 MNHEY and CDR2 SMNVEV (reference sequence). V lost 5 bases and J 2 bases, leaving 15 bases between the germline ends. In DNA, the CDR3 is TGTGCCAGCAGTGACGCTGGGACGGTTACTAATGAAAAACTGTTTTTT. Translating gives CASSDAGTVTNEKLFF.

The chain recombines TRBV27 with TRBJ2-7; unclear D gene. Trimming removed 4 bases from V and 3 bases from J, with 10 bases in between. Germline CDR1 reads MNHEY; CDR2 reads SMNVEV (reference sequence). This CDR3 contains 13 residues. The CDR3: CASSYRESYEQYF. The DNA of the CDR3 is TGTGCCAGCAGTTACAGAGAGAGCTACGAGCAGTACTTC.

This chain links TRBV4-2 with TRBJ2-3; tentatively, D is TRBD1 (5 bases). The CDR3 totals 15 residues. Trimming took off 1 base at V and 6 bases at J, with 14 bases between the two ends. CDR1 is LGHNA and CDR2 is YNFKEQ in the germline V gene. As DNA, the CDR3 is TGTGCCAGCAGCCAAGTAGGTCAGGGAACGGATACGCAGTATTTT. This translates into CASSQVGQGTDTQYF.

The chain has TRBV18 and TRBJ2-1; 10 bases fit TRBD1. CDR1 KGHSH and CDR2 LQKENI come from the germline V gene. The CDR3 is made up of 16 amino acids. The J segment lost 7 bases and the V segment lost 2 bases, leaving 8 bases of the junction unmatched. In DNA form, the CDR3 reads TGTGCCAGCTCACCAGATCCAGGACAGGGGGTAAATGAGCAGTTCTTC. Its translation is CASSPDPGQGVNEQFF.

This clone was seen once. The chain carries TRBV2 and TRBJ1-5; 8 positions match TRBD1. CDR3 size: 15 residues. Trimming at V came to 6 bases and at J to 3 bases, leaving 7 bases not matched to a gene. Germline CDR1 SNHLY, CDR2 FYNNEI. This CDR3 is CASRGDRGYNQPQHF. The CDR3 DNA is TGTGCCAGCAGGGGAGACAGGGGATACAATCAGCCCCAGCATTTT.

The rearrangement uses TRBV5-1 and TRBJ1-4; weak D call: TRBD1 (5 bases). The CDR3 consists of 13 residues. The V gene lost 7 bases and the J gene lost 8 bases, with 15 bases spanning the gap. CDR1 is SGHRS, CDR2 YFSETQ, per germline. The CDR3 bases are TGCGCCAGCGGCCTCCAGGGAGGGGAAAAACTGTTTTTT. Residues: CASGLQGGEKLFF.